This TCR beta chain is from a study of long-term antiretroviral therapy in people with HIV. The ends were cut back, 0 bases at V and 4 bases at J, with 21 bases in the middle. The germline V gene has CDR1 LGHNA and CDR2 YSLEER. There are 18 residues in the CDR3. Samples were assayed with immunoSEQ v3.0 at survey level. The data were produced by immunoSEQ multiplex PCR, yet TCRdb's version contains in-frame clones alone and is incomplete. The data show tens of thousands of clones, roughly 84% seen once. The sequence came from a man between 18 and 29 years old with HIV. The chain joins TRBV4-3 to TRBJ1-1; D remains ambiguous. Sequences were derived from unsorted PBMCs, sampled 0.2 years before starting antiretroviral therapy. In DNA form, the CDR3 reads TGCGCCAGCAGCCAAGACCCCACCCCCGTAGGTCCGGGCACTGAAGCTTTCTTT. As protein: CASSQDPTPVGPGTEAFF.